A selection of T cell receptor beta chains follows, all from one sample in a study of cytomegalovirus exposure and HLA in healthy donors. Only in-frame clones appear in the TCRdb table, and some are missing; sequencing was by immunoSEQ multiplex PCR. The sample includes roughly 160,000 clones, over 70% of them seen just once. The sequencing input was PBMCs. These TCRs come from a woman aged 45 to 65 in good health and CMV-seropositive. Each CDR3 is given with its conserved first and last residue. The D gene is left open where the match is weak. Rows may omit the clone size; those that give it use once, few, many or a size class.

v_gene	j_gene	abundance	d_gene	CDR3aa	CDR3nt
TRBV28	TRBJ2-7	.	.	CASSLAGSSYEQYF	TGTGCCAGCAGTTTAGCCGGGAGCTCCTACGAGCAGTACTTC
TRBV18	TRBJ2-1	.	.	CASSPGTQVLNEQFF	TGTGCCAGCTCACCAGGGACTCAGGTCCTCAATGAGCAGTTCTTC
TRBV30	TRBJ2-3	few	.	CAWSATGLSTDTQYF	TGTGCCTGGAGTGCTACAGGGCTCAGCACAGATACGCAGTATTTT
TRBV9	TRBJ2-7	.	.	CASSVAGRASYEQYF	TGTGCCAGCAGCGTAGCCGGCAGGGCGAGCTACGAGCAGTACTTC
TRBV7-3	TRBJ2-1	few	TRBD2	CASSLTGRADNEQFF	TGTGCCAGCAGCTTAACCGGGAGGGCCGACAATGAGCAGTTCTTC
TRBV10-1	TRBJ2-3	.	TRBD2	CASSDGTTITDTQYF	TGCGCCAGCAGCGACGGGACTACGATCACAGATACGCAGTATTTT
TRBV30	TRBJ2-4	.	TRBD2	CAWAGLAGGRYF	TGTGCCTGGGCCGGACTAGCGGGAGGACGGTACTTC
TRBV27	TRBJ2-1	.	TRBD1	CASSSRILLQGTQFF	TGTGCCAGCAGTTCGCGTATTCTCTTACAGGGGACGCAGTTCTTC
TRBV7-2	TRBJ1-3	.	.	CASSSDRSSGNTIYF	TGTGCCAGCAGTTCCGACAGGAGCTCTGGAAACACCATATATTTT
TRBV7-2	TRBJ1-5	.	TRBD1	CASSLGQGASPQHF	TGTGCCAGCAGCTTAGGACAGGGGGCCTCGCCCCAGCATTTT
TRBV4-1	TRBJ1-6	few	.	CASSQDPDSSPSPLHF	TGCGCCAGCAGCCAAGACCCGGACAGCTCCCCATCACCCCTCCACTTT
TRBV5-1	TRBJ1-1	few	TRBD1	CASSFTGGNTEAFF	TGCGCCAGCAGCTTCACAGGGGGTAACACTGAAGCTTTCTTT
TRBV5-1	TRBJ2-5	.	TRBD2	CASSSGLAGGPEETQYF	TGCGCCAGCAGCTCAGGACTAGCGGGGGGGCCGGAGGAGACCCAGTACTTC
TRBV15	TRBJ2-1	.	TRBD2	CATSRDLGVPIAGLFF	TGTGCCACCAGCAGAGATCTCGGGGTCCCAATAGCGGGTCTGTTCTTC
TRBV4-3	TRBJ2-2	.	.	CASSQRGLPYTGELFF	TGCGCCAGCAGCCAACGCGGACTTCCGTACACCGGGGAGCTGTTTTTT
TRBV2	TRBJ2-7	.	.	CASRTGRGSYEQYF	TGTGCCAGCCGAACAGGGCGAGGCTCCTACGAGCAGTACTTC
TRBV5-4	TRBJ2-5	.	.	CASSLDPRQETQYF	TGTGCCAGCAGCTTGGATCCGCGCCAAGAGACCCAGTACTTC
TRBV27	TRBJ1-1	.	TRBD1	CASSDRDPFSEAFF	TGTGCCAGCAGCGACAGGGACCCTTTTTCTGAAGCTTTCTTT
TRBV6-5	TRBJ1-4	.	.	CASTRGRYEKLFF	TGTGCCAGCACCCGAGGTAGATATGAAAAACTGTTTTTT
TRBV10-1	TRBJ2-3	.	TRBD2	CASSEEGLAGAPSTDTQYF	TGCGCCAGCAGCGAAGAGGGTCTAGCGGGAGCCCCTAGCACAGATACGCAGTATTTT
TRBV27	TRBJ2-3	.	.	CASSPQVDTQYF	TGTGCCAGCAGTCCCCAGGTGGATACGCAGTATTTT
TRBV27	TRBJ2-3	once	TRBD2	CASSKGRGGSDTQYF	TGTGCCAGCAGTAAGGGGCGGGGGGGCTCTGATACGCAGTATTTT
TRBV4-1	TRBJ1-2	.	TRBD1	CASSHSRLDRGASYGYTF	TGCGCCAGCAGCCACTCCCGGCTGGACAGGGGAGCCTCCTATGGCTACACCTTC
TRBV27	TRBJ2-7	.	.	CASSFASSYEQYF	TGTGCCAGCAGTTTTGCCAGCTCCTACGAGCAGTACTTC
TRBV25-1	TRBJ1-3	.	.	CASSESGIYSGNTIYF	TGTGCCAGCAGTGAATCGGGGATCTACTCTGGAAACACCATATATTTT